This is a list of T cell receptor beta chains from one sample in a study of shared clonotypes between healthy human individuals. Generated by immunoSEQ multiplex PCR, the TCRdb table keeps only in-frame clones and is missing some. The sample includes around 2.5 million clones, 90% to 95% of them seen just once. Sequenced input: naive CD4+ T cells from PBMCs. The receptor source for this set is a man aged 18 to 29 in good health. Some clones in this sample may be carry-over from other donors' samples. The CDR3 runs from the conserved cysteine through the conserved F or W. The D gene is left open where the match is weak. The listing skips clone size in some rows; elsewhere it reads once, few, many or a size class.

DNA: TGCGCCAGCAGCCGTACAGGGGGCTCGGGAAACACCATATATTTT
CDR3: CASSRTGGSGNTIYF
V: TRBV5-1
size: NA
D: TRBD1
J: TRBJ1-3

DNA: TGTGCCAGCAGTGCCCCTGGACTAGGCGGGTTAGCCAAAAACATTCAGTACTTC
CDR3: CASSAPGLGGLAKNIQYF
V: TRBV6-1
size: NA
D: TRBD2
J: TRBJ2-4

DNA: TGCGCCAGCAGCCAAAGGGAGGGGTCCGGGCATTCTGGAAACACCATATATTTT
CDR3: CASSQREGSGHSGNTIYF
V: TRBV4-3
size: few
D: NA
J: TRBJ1-3

DNA: TGTGCCAGTAGTGCGACAGGGGTAATGAACACTGAAGCTTTCTTT
CDR3: CASSATGVMNTEAFF
V: TRBV19
size: NA
D: TRBD1
J: TRBJ1-1

DNA: TGTGCCAGCAGGTTCGACGTGGGTCAGCCCCAGCATTTT
CDR3: CASRFDVGQPQHF
V: TRBV2
size: NA
D: NA
J: TRBJ1-5

DNA: TGCGCCAGCAGCCAAGATTTTCCAGGGACCTACAATGAGCAGTTCTTC
CDR3: CASSQDFPGTYNEQFF
V: TRBV4-3
size: NA
D: NA
J: TRBJ2-1

DNA: TGCGCCAGCAGCCAAGATAATAGGGAGGGCCTGGATGAGCAGTTCTTC
CDR3: CASSQDNREGLDEQFF
V: TRBV4-1
size: once
D: TRBD2
J: TRBJ2-1

DNA: TGTGCCAGCAGCTTGCCAGGGGGGATCTCCTACGAGCAGTACTTC
CDR3: CASSLPGGISYEQYF
V: TRBV5-6
size: NA
D: NA
J: TRBJ2-7

DNA: TGCAGCGCCCCGAGGGGGACTAGCGCGACCAAGTACAATGAGCAGTTCTTC
CDR3: CSAPRGTSATKYNEQFF
V: TRBV29-1
size: NA
D: TRBD2
J: TRBJ2-1

DNA: TGTGCCAGCAGTCCCCAGCGCGTTAGTAGCAATCAGCCCCAGCATTTT
CDR3: CASSPQRVSSNQPQHF
V: TRBV2
size: NA
D: NA
J: TRBJ1-5

DNA: TGTGCCAGCCAAATCGGGTCAGGGGTAAATCAGCCCCAGCATTTT
CDR3: CASQIGSGVNQPQHF
V: TRBV28
size: NA
D: NA
J: TRBJ1-5

DNA: TGTGCCAGCAGCTTAGAGGCTTCCGAGCAGTACTTC
CDR3: CASSLEASEQYF
V: TRBV7-2
size: NA
D: NA
J: TRBJ2-7

DNA: TGTGCCAGCAGCCAAGAGAGCAACACCATATATTTT
CDR3: CASSQESNTIYF
V: TRBV4-2
size: NA
D: NA
J: TRBJ1-3

DNA: TGTGCCAGCAGCTTTTCGGGGGACTACGAGCAGTACTTC
CDR3: CASSFSGDYEQYF
V: TRBV5-5
size: NA
D: NA
J: TRBJ2-7

DNA: TGTGCCAGCTCACTCCGGGACAGCAATCAGCCCCAGCATTTT
CDR3: CASSLRDSNQPQHF
V: TRBV18
size: NA
D: NA
J: TRBJ1-5

DNA: TGTGCCAGCAGCTCCCCAGGGGCCAACACGCTGGAGACCCAGTACTTC
CDR3: CASSSPGANTLETQYF
V: TRBV7-9
size: NA
D: NA
J: TRBJ2-5

DNA: TGTGCCAGCAATTTGAACCTTTTTGGTTGGGAGACCCAGTACTTC
CDR3: CASNLNLFGWETQYF
V: TRBV7-3
size: NA
D: NA
J: TRBJ2-5

DNA: TGTGCCAGCAGTTCCGGGACGGGGTCCCTTTCCTACGAGCAGTACTTC
CDR3: CASSSGTGSLSYEQYF
V: TRBV9
size: NA
D: NA
J: TRBJ2-7

DNA: TGTGCCAGCAGTAGGGCTAAGGGGGGGCCCGTAGATCGCGGTGGGGACGAGCAGTACTTC
CDR3: CASSRAKGGPVDRGGDEQYF
V: TRBV2
size: NA
D: NA
J: TRBJ2-7

DNA: TGTGCCAGCAGCTCAACCTTAAGCGGGAACACTGAAGCTTTCTTT
CDR3: CASSSTLSGNTEAFF
V: TRBV11-1
size: NA
D: NA
J: TRBJ1-1

DNA: TGTGCCAGCAGACTAGCGGGTTCGAGCTACGAGCAGTACTTC
CDR3: CASRLAGSSYEQYF
V: TRBV11-2
size: NA
D: TRBD2
J: TRBJ2-7

DNA: TGCGCCAGCAGCCCCTCACAGGGGTGGAATGGCTACACCTTC
CDR3: CASSPSQGWNGYTF
V: TRBV5-1
size: NA
D: TRBD1
J: TRBJ1-2

DNA: TGCGCCAGCAGCCGAGAACCCGGGACAGAGGCATACAATGAGCAGTTCTTC
CDR3: CASSREPGTEAYNEQFF
V: TRBV5-1
size: NA
D: TRBD1
J: TRBJ2-1

DNA: TGTGCCAGCTCATCTGGGTCGGCGGACCACATGAACACTGAAGCTTTCTTT
CDR3: CASSSGSADHMNTEAFF
V: TRBV18
size: NA
D: NA
J: TRBJ1-1

DNA: TGTGCCAGCAGTTGGGCAGGGAACACTGAAGCTTTCTTT
CDR3: CASSWAGNTEAFF
V: TRBV28
size: few
D: NA
J: TRBJ1-1

DNA: TGTGCCAGCAGCTTAGTGGGCGGGAGCACAGATACGCAGTATTTT
CDR3: CASSLVGGSTDTQYF
V: TRBV7-6
size: NA
D: NA
J: TRBJ2-3

DNA: TGTGCCAGCAGCTTCGCTACGGGCAACAATGAGCAGTTCTTC
CDR3: CASSFATGNNEQFF
V: TRBV7-2
size: NA
D: NA
J: TRBJ2-1

DNA: TGTGCCAGCGCGAATTCTGGAAACACCATATATTTT
CDR3: CASANSGNTIYF
V: TRBV28
size: NA
D: NA
J: TRBJ1-3

DNA: TGTGCCAGCAGTTCACGGGGGGTGATGGGGTACAATGAGCAGTTCTTC
CDR3: CASSSRGVMGYNEQFF
V: TRBV28
size: once
D: TRBD2
J: TRBJ2-1

DNA: TGTGCCAGCAGTTACGGGGGGACCCAGTACTTC
CDR3: CASSYGGTQYF
V: TRBV6-5
size: few
D: NA
J: TRBJ2-5

DNA: TGTGCCAGCAGCGTCGGACTAGCGGGGTACAATGAGCAGTTCTTC
CDR3: CASSVGLAGYNEQFF
V: TRBV11-1
size: NA
D: TRBD2
J: TRBJ2-1

DNA: TGTGCCAGCAGCTTAGTGGGCGGGGGCGAAGCATCGCAGTATTTT
CDR3: CASSLVGGGEASQYF
V: TRBV7-8
size: NA
D: NA
J: TRBJ2-3

DNA: TGTGCCAGCAGCTTAGGGGGGACAGCATCCTACGAGCAGTACTTC
CDR3: CASSLGGTASYEQYF
V: TRBV7-2
size: NA
D: TRBD1
J: TRBJ2-7

DNA: TGTGCCAGCAGTTTTCGAGGGCCTCCAGATACGCAGTATTTT
CDR3: CASSFRGPPDTQYF
V: TRBV27
size: once
D: NA
J: TRBJ2-3

DNA: TGTGCTAGTGGTTTAGGACAGGGTCTTGGCTACACCTTC
CDR3: CASGLGQGLGYTF
V: TRBV12-5
size: NA
D: TRBD1
J: TRBJ1-2

DNA: TGTGCCAGCAGCTCCCGGACTCCCCGTACTACACTCTACAATGAGCAGTTCTTC
CDR3: CASSSRTPRTTLYNEQFF
V: TRBV12-1
size: NA
D: NA
J: TRBJ2-1

DNA: TGCGCCAGCAGCCAAGAATTGAGGAGCTATCAGCCCCAGCATTTT
CDR3: CASSQELRSYQPQHF
V: TRBV4-3
size: NA
D: NA
J: TRBJ1-5

DNA: TGTGCCAGCAGTTACTCTAGAGGGGGAGACAGGGAGCAGTTCTTC
CDR3: CASSYSRGGDREQFF
V: TRBV6-6
size: NA
D: NA
J: TRBJ2-1

DNA: TGTGCCAGCCTGCTAGCGGGAGCTTCGGAGCAGTTCTTC
CDR3: CASLLAGASEQFF
V: TRBV7-2
size: NA
D: TRBD2
J: TRBJ2-1

DNA: TGTGCCACCTCATTCACAGGGGGCCAAATGAACACTGAAGCTTTCTTT
CDR3: CATSFTGGQMNTEAFF
V: TRBV19
size: NA
D: TRBD1
J: TRBJ1-1

DNA: TGTGCCAGCAGTTCCCCGACTAGCGGGTCTGCCTACGAGCAGTACTTC
CDR3: CASSSPTSGSAYEQYF
V: TRBV28
size: once
D: TRBD2
J: TRBJ2-7

DNA: TGTGCCAGCAGCTCGGGGGTTCAAGAGACCCAGTACTTC
CDR3: CASSSGVQETQYF
V: TRBV11-2
size: NA
D: NA
J: TRBJ2-5

DNA: TGTGCCAGCTCCCTCTATACCGGGACAGATTATGGCTACACCTTC
CDR3: CASSLYTGTDYGYTF
V: TRBV18
size: NA
D: TRBD1
J: TRBJ1-2

DNA: TGCGCCAGCGAAACTCAGCTAGCGGGAGGGCCCCGGGAGCTGTTTTTT
CDR3: CASETQLAGGPRELFF
V: TRBV5-1
size: NA
D: TRBD2
J: TRBJ2-2

DNA: TGTGCCAGCAGCTTAGGGGCAGGGGGCGATCTGAATCAGCCCCAGCATTTT
CDR3: CASSLGAGGDLNQPQHF
V: TRBV7-9
size: NA
D: TRBD1
J: TRBJ1-5

DNA: TGTGCCAGCAGTGACTTCCGGACAGTCCTAAGCTCTGGGGCCAACGTCCTGACTTTC
CDR3: CASSDFRTVLSSGANVLTF
V: TRBV2
size: NA
D: NA
J: TRBJ2-6

DNA: TGTGCCAGCAGCTTTCCATTGGGACTGACCTCTGGGGCCAACGTCCTGACTTTC
CDR3: CASSFPLGLTSGANVLTF
V: TRBV7-8
size: once
D: NA
J: TRBJ2-6

DNA: TGCGCCAGCAGCCAAGCCGCTAGCGGTTCCTACGAGCAGTACTTC
CDR3: CASSQAASGSYEQYF
V: TRBV4-1
size: NA
D: TRBD2
J: TRBJ2-7

DNA: TGTGCCAGCAGCCTAGAAGGTGGGGGCGAGACCCAGTACTTC
CDR3: CASSLEGGGETQYF
V: TRBV11-2
size: NA
D: NA
J: TRBJ2-5

DNA: TGTGCCAGCAGCCTTAAGCGGGAGGGCCGGGATGAGCAGTTCTTC
CDR3: CASSLKREGRDEQFF
V: TRBV7-9
size: NA
D: TRBD2
J: TRBJ2-1

DNA: TGTGCCAGCAGCTTACCAGGGTGGGGGGGCGGAAACACCATATATTTT
CDR3: CASSLPGWGGGNTIYF
V: TRBV7-8
size: NA
D: NA
J: TRBJ1-3

DNA: TGTGCCACCAGCAGTCGGTATCTGCCCCAGCATTTT
CDR3: CATSSRYLPQHF
V: TRBV15
size: once
D: NA
J: TRBJ1-5

DNA: TGTGCCAGCAGCTTGAGGGACAGGGGCGGTTATACGCAGTATTTT
CDR3: CASSLRDRGGYTQYF
V: TRBV11-1
size: NA
D: TRBD1
J: TRBJ2-3

DNA: TGTGCCAGCAGCTTAGGGACTAGCGGGAGGTCGGGGGAGACCCAGTACTTC
CDR3: CASSLGTSGRSGETQYF
V: TRBV7-2
size: NA
D: TRBD2
J: TRBJ2-5

DNA: TGTGCCAGCAGTGCCGCGGGGGAGCGCACTGAAGCTTTCTTT
CDR3: CASSAAGERTEAFF
V: TRBV28
size: few
D: NA
J: TRBJ1-1

DNA: TGTGCCGGAGGGGGCCCTAACTATGGCTACACCTTC
CDR3: CAGGGPNYGYTF
V: TRBV28
size: NA
D: TRBD1
J: TRBJ1-2

DNA: TGTGCCAGCAGCTTAGGAGGGGCAGGGAGGGCAGATACGCAGTATTTT
CDR3: CASSLGGAGRADTQYF
V: TRBV7-8
size: NA
D: TRBD2
J: TRBJ2-3

DNA: TGTGCCAGCAGCAGGGGAAGCAATCAGCCCCAGCATTTT
CDR3: CASSRGSNQPQHF
V: TRBV28
size: NA
D: NA
J: TRBJ1-5

DNA: TGTGCCAGCAGTGAACCGGGCTATGGCTACACCTTC
CDR3: CASSEPGYGYTF
V: TRBV6-1
size: NA
D: NA
J: TRBJ1-2